This TCR beta chain was recovered during a study of a mutant IDH1 vaccine in newly diagnosed glioma. Study overall: Every participant had undergone radiotherapy, temozolomide, or both before, and most underwent both.

Some clones are missing from TCRdb's copy, which holds only in-frame ones; the method was immunoSEQ multiplex PCR. The repertoire holds 45,000 to 65,000 clones, with roughly 80% as singletons. The CDR3 has 15 residues. V trimming: 5 bases; J trimming: 3 bases; junction bases outside the gene matches: 9. CDR1 and CDR2 (germline): MGHRA, YSYEKL. Noted time point: baseline, week 1 (first vaccination visit). Treatment described: pre-vaccination baseline after standard-of-care therapy. Donors' newly diagnosed IDH1-mutant WHO grade 3 or 4 astrocytomas lacked nuclear ATRX. The sequence derives from a young man with glioma. The rearrangement links TRBV4-1 to TRBJ2-7; 8 nucleotides align to TRBD1. The source material was PBMCs, sampled from a glioma patient treated with radiotherapy, temozolomide or both. CDR3 in DNA: TGCGCCAGCAGCTCCCCCCAGGGGGCTATCTACGAGCAGTACTTC. Protein: CASSSPQGAIYEQYF.